The 15 T cell receptor beta chains in this list originate from one sample, sequenced in a study of T cell clonality in common variable immunodeficiency. Antigens for these TCRs are unknown. Sequenced by immunoSEQ multiplex PCR; TCRdb stores in-frame clones only, minus some. The sample gives tens of thousands of clones, none seen only once, and the top ten clones hold approximately 6%. Broader study findings: Fewer deletions and N-nucleotide insertions were reportedly seen in common variable immunodeficiency TCR beta sequences.

The sample comprised peripheral blood mononuclear cells. These TCRs come from a human donor with common variable immunodeficiency.

This clone was found a few times. CDR3 DNA, as far as it was read: TGTGCCAGTAGTACCCACCTAAAGACTAGCGGGGGAGGCACAGATACG. Translation gives CASSTHLKTSGGGTDT. The entire CDR3 reads CASSTHLKTSGGGTDTQYF. The chain combines TRBV19 with TRBJ2-3; TRBD2 matches at 12 bases. The read finishes 3 residues shy of the CDR3 end, and the germline J gene is used to complete it. CDR3 length equals 19 residues. V shed 4 bases, J shed 1 base, and the junction held 12 bases outside the gene matches. From germline, CDR1 is LNHDA and CDR2 SQIVND (reference sequence).

Judged by abundance, this clone is medium-sized. The CDR3 goes on 3 residues after the read ends, and that part is filled in from the germline J gene. The chain uses TRBV5-8 and TRBJ1-4, with TRBD1 matching over 7 bases. Germline lookup yields CDR1 SGHTS and CDR2 YDEGEE. V dropped 4 bases and J dropped 8; count of bases not matched to a gene: 5. The CDR3 loop spans 13 amino acids. The CDR3 spells CASSQGTVEKLFF. The CDR3 DNA, read in part, is TGTGCCAGCAGCCAAGGGACAGTGGAAAAA.

Regarding this clone: The read gets to within 3 residues of the CDR3 end, and the germline J gene fills in the rest. The chain couples TRBV18 to TRBJ2-7; 9 nucleotides align to TRBD1. V was pared by 6 bases and J by 6 bases, with 12 bases of the junction left unmatched. This CDR3 has 15 residues. Germline V lookup: CDR1 KGHSH, CDR2 LQKENI. CDR3 DNA (partial): TGTGCCAGCTCGGCCCAGGGACAGGGCATTGGCGAG. Translated: CASSAQGQGIGE. The CDR3 in full is CASSAQGQGIGEQYF.

Ten or more counts support this clone. The DNA ends 3 residues before the CDR3 does, and the rest of the CDR3 is filled in from the germline J gene. The chain uses TRBV5-1 and TRBJ2-7; TRBD1 matches 9 bases. The J segment lost 5 bases and the V segment lost 1 base, leaving 1 base of the junction unmatched. In germline, CDR1 is SGHRS, CDR2 YFSETQ. The CDR3 covers 13 residues. The CDR3: CASSLRDRDEQYF. The sequenced part of the CDR3 DNA is TGCGCCAGCAGCTTGCGGGACAGGGACGAG.

This clone has just a few counts. The read falls 3 residues short of the CDR3 end, and the missing part is taken from the germline J gene. The chain is built from TRBV6-1 and TRBJ1-6; 9 nucleotides agree with TRBD1. Germline CDR1 and CDR2: MNHNS and SASEGT. CDR3 size: 16 residues. The J segment lost 9 bases and the V segment lost 5 bases, leaving 11 bases of the junction unmatched. The CDR3 loop reads CASSQEQGAWGSPLHF. The CDR3 DNA, read in part, is TGTGCCAGCAGTCAAGAACAGGGGGCATGGGGTTCACCC.

The sequenced part of the CDR3 DNA is TGTGCCAGCAGCTTCGCACAGCACCAAGAGACC. As protein: CASSFAQHQET. The entire CDR3 protein is CASSFAQHQETQYF. This chain joins TRBV7-9 and TRBJ2-5; D is uncertain. The read stops 3 residues short of the end of the CDR3; the missing end is completed from the germline J gene. V shed 3 bases and J shed 0 bases, with 8 bases lying between them. The CDR3 totals 14 residues. Germline-derived CDR1 and CDR2 are SEHNR and FQNEAQ (reference sequence).

In the case of this clone: Possible read error: a much larger clone is one base away. The CDR3 end falls 3 residues outside the read, so it is completed with the germline J gene. This rearrangement joins TRBV19 to TRBJ2-6; D uncertain. Germline V lookup: CDR1 LNHDA, CDR2 SQIVND (reference sequence). Trimming stripped 3 bases from V and 2 bases from J, with 8 bases between. This CDR3 comprises 15 residues. The sequenced part of the CDR3 DNA is TGTGCCAGTAGTATCCCGCGCGCTGGGGCCAACGTC. Encoded protein: CASSIPRAGANV. The whole CDR3 sequence reads CASSIPRAGANVLTF. The variable domain in full, completed from reference TRBV19 and TRBJ2-6, reads DGGITQSPKYLFRKEGQNVTLSCEQNLNHDAMYWYRQDPGQGLRLIYYSQIVNDFQKGDIAEGYSVSREKKESFPLTVTSAQKNPTAFYLCASSIPRAGANVLTFGAGSRLTVL.

As for this clone: The read ends 3 residues before the CDR3 terminus; that terminus is restored from the germline J gene. V gene TRBV23-1 combines with J gene TRBJ1-6; a possible D gene is TRBD1 (6 bases). TRBV23-1 is flagged as an ORF with uncertain function. Trimming removed 0 bases from V and 5 bases from J, with 14 bases in between. The CDR3 length is 17 residues. Partial CDR3 DNA: TGCGCCAGCAGTCAATCGACGCAGGGGTTCCATAATTCACCC. It specifies CASSQSTQGFHNSP. From start to end, the CDR3 is CASSQSTQGFHNSPLHF.

This clone has only a few counts. With the read ending 3 residues before the CDR3 end, the germline J gene is used to fill in that end. The rearrangement uses TRBV7-2 and TRBJ2-7, with a possible D match to TRBD1 (5 bases). Germline V CDR1 and CDR2: SGHTA, FQGNSA. With 4 bases removed from V and 3 bases from J, the gap between germline ends came to 13 bases. CDR3 length: 14 residues. CDR3 sequence: CASSSDRANYEQYF. CDR3 bases read: TGTGCCAGCAGCTCCGACAGAGCGAACTACGAG.

This clone was seen a few times. Read sequence stops 3 residues before the CDR3 end, and the germline J gene provides the missing end. The chain uses TRBV20-1 and TRBJ2-7, with 9 bases aligning to TRBD1. The CDR3 is 15 residues long. J was trimmed by 5 bases and V by 0 bases; bases with no gene match: 8. Germline V gene data show CDR1 as DFQATT and CDR2 as SNEGSKA (reference sequence). The part of the CDR3 DNA that was read is TGCAGTGCTAGAGATCGGGGGACAGGGTCAAACGAG. Its protein product is CSARDRGTGSNE. The entire CDR3 reads CSARDRGTGSNEQYF.

As for this clone: The DNA ends 3 residues before the CDR3 does, and the rest of the CDR3 is filled in from the germline J gene. V gene TRBV7-8 combines with J gene TRBJ2-3; D may be TRBD1 or TRBD2 (5 bases each). From germline, CDR1 is SGHVS and CDR2 FQNEAQ. Trimming took off 7 bases at V and 3 bases at J, with 14 bases between the two ends. The CDR3 length is 14 residues. The CDR3 sequence: CASTSLGETDTQYF. CDR3 DNA (partial): TGTGCCAGCACGTCCCTAGGGGAGACAGATACG.

In the case of this clone: The missing CDR3 end, 3 residues past where the read stops, is filled in from the germline J gene. J is TRBJ1-6 and V is TRBV19; 7 nucleotides align to TRBD1. CDR1 LNHDA and CDR2 SQIVND come from the germline V gene (reference sequence). The CDR3 contains 13 residues. The CDR3 bases that were read are TGTGCCAGTAACCGAGACAGGGCTTCTCCC. It codes for CASNRDRASP. The CDR3 in its entirety is CASNRDRASPLHF.

This clone came up many times. The sequenced fragment ends 3 residues before the CDR3 boundary, so the rest is inferred from the germline J gene. V usage is TRBV19 and J usage is TRBJ1-5; a possible D gene is TRBD1 (5 bases). The germline gives CDR1 LNHDA, CDR2 SQIVND (reference sequence). The V end was cut by 2 bases, the J end by 6 bases, with 20 bases between. This CDR3 region has 17 residues. The sequenced CDR3 bases are TGTGCCAGTAGTATAAGGCAGGGAGTAGGGTCAAGTCAGCCC. Amino acid sequence: CASSIRQGVGSSQP. The full CDR3 protein reads CASSIRQGVGSSQPQHF.

There are a few counts of this clone. The DNA ends 3 residues before the CDR3 does, and the rest of the CDR3 is filled in from the germline J gene. This chain links TRBV19 with TRBJ2-7, with unresolved D. This CDR3 has 13 amino acids. Trimming took off 3 bases at V and 2 bases at J, with 8 bases between the two ends. Germline CDR1 reads LNHDA; CDR2 reads SQIVND (reference sequence). CDR3: CASSMTFTYEQYF. CDR3 bases read: TGTGCCAGTAGTATGACATTTACCTACGAG.

This clone has ten or more counts. The CDR3 goes on 3 residues after the read ends, and that part is filled in from the germline J gene. The V gene is TRBV7-2, the J gene TRBJ2-3, with D unresolved. The CDR3 covers 14 residues. The V gene's germline CDR1 is SGHTA and CDR2 FQGNSA. V was trimmed by 1 base and J by 4 bases, leaving 9 bases between them. The CDR3 loop is CASSLGQNPDTQYF. CDR3 DNA (partial): TGTGCCAGCAGCTTAGGGCAGAATCCAGATACG.